This T cell receptor (beta chain) stems from a study of post-analysis software for immune sequencing data. Study-level background: In terms of disease course, relapsing-remitting, secondary progressive and progressive-relapsing multiple sclerosis were included. Study-level results: When compared against controls, multiple sclerosis patients showed significantly lower normalized Chao1 diversity. Compared with controls, patients had more of about 5 TRBV segments, including TRBV5-6, TRBV5-1 and TRBV20-1.

Notes on this clonotype: Its antigen is unknown. An end of the junction does not agree with germline; a read error may underlie this.

Germline loops: CDR1 LGHNA, CDR2 YNFKEQ. The CDR3 has 13 residues. TCR beta cDNA libraries included unique molecular identifiers. Researchers reported around 510,000 cDNA molecules coming from approximately 0.91 to 9.4 million T cells. Each CDR3 protein is one row after TCRdb ran MiXCR on the PCR reads. The sample includes hundreds of thousands of distinct CDR3 sequences, nearly 45% of them seen just once. This sequence joins TRBV4-2 and TRBJ2-7; D is perhaps TRBD2 (7 bases). Source material: blood. The sequence was obtained from a girl aged 5 to 17 with multiple sclerosis. CDR3 amino acids: CASSPGGAYGQYF. The CDR3 coding sequence is TGTGCCAGCAGCCCTGGGGGGGCCTACGGGCAGTACTTC.